A selection of T cell receptor beta chains follows, all from one sample in a study of CD8 T cells in ankylosing spondylitis. TCRdb processed the 5' RACE reads anew with MiXCR; each CDR3 protein has one entry. The sample records approximately 350,000 distinct CDR3 sequences, 20% to 25% being singletons. Sequences were obtained from blood, either unsorted or a sorted T cell fraction (not recorded which). The receptor source for this set is a male donor with ankylosing spondylitis or in good health (not recorded which). Each CDR3 is given with its conserved first and last residue. The D gene is left open where the match is weak. Size is omitted from some rows. Given values are once, few, many or a class for expanded clones.

V	D	J	size	DNA	CDR3
TRBV27	NA	TRBJ2-3	NA	TGTGCCAGTTCACCTCTCGGGTCCACTAGCACAGATACGCAGTATTTT	CASSPLGSTSTDTQYF
TRBV7-8	NA	TRBJ1-2	few	TGTGCCAGCAGCTGGGGTCAGGGATCATTCTATGGCTACACCTTC	CASSWGQGSFYGYTF
TRBV10-2	TRBD2	TRBJ2-1	few	TGCGCCAGCAGGGGGACTAGCGGCAATGAGCAGTTCTTC	CASRGTSGNEQFF
TRBV19	TRBD2	TRBJ2-1	NA	TGTGCCAGTAGTCTCTGGACTAGCGGGGGGGCCCCCGCCAATGAGCAGTTCTTC	CASSLWTSGGAPANEQFF
TRBV12-3/TRBV12-4	NA	TRBJ2-3	few	TGTGCCAGCAGTTTTGAGGACTCCTCCACAGATACGCAGTATTTT	CASSFEDSSTDTQYF
TRBV4-1	NA	TRBJ1-1	few	TGCGCCAGCAGCACAGAAGATGAAGCTTTCTTT	CASSTEDEAFF
TRBV27	NA	TRBJ2-7	NA	TGTGCCAGCAGTTACAGGGTCGGCTACGAGCAGTACTTC	CASSYRVGYEQYF
TRBV4-2	TRBD1	TRBJ1-1	NA	TGTGCCAGCAGCCAACCCGGACAGGGAGTAACTGAAGCTTTCTTT	CASSQPGQGVTEAFF
TRBV20-1	NA	TRBJ1-1	few	TGCAGTGCTAGGGGCACAGGGCTGAACACTGAAGCTTTCTTT	CSARGTGLNTEAFF
TRBV12-3/TRBV12-4	TRBD1	TRBJ2-2	few	TGTGCCAGCAGTGACAGGGGCAACACCGGGGAGCTGTTTTTT	CASSDRGNTGELFF
TRBV7-9	TRBD1	TRBJ2-5	NA	TGTGCCAGCAGCCCACGACAGGGGACGTACCAAGAGACCCAGTACTTC	CASSPRQGTYQETQYF
TRBV10-3	NA	TRBJ2-2	NA	TGTGCCACGAAGGGCGGTAACACCGAGGAGCTGTTTTTT	CATKGGNTEELFF
TRBV11-2	TRBD1	TRBJ1-2	few	TGTGCCAGCAGCCCCCTCCGGGGACAGAACTATGGCTACACCTTC	CASSPLRGQNYGYTF
TRBV19	TRBD1	TRBJ1-1	NA	TGTGCCAGTAGTGGACAGGTCGGGACTGAAGCTTTCTTT	CASSGQVGTEAFF
TRBV24-1	NA	TRBJ2-1	NA	TGTGCCACCCGGCAGCCTGGGTACAATGAGCAGTTCTTC	CATRQPGYNEQFF
TRBV3-1	TRBD2	TRBJ2-1	NA	TGTGCCAGCACGCGGGGGGCTGGGCAGTTCTTC	CASTRGAGQFF
TRBV6-5	NA	TRBJ1-1	NA	TGTGCCAGCAGTAACGGGGACTCAAGGGACACTGAAGCTTTCTTT	CASSNGDSRDTEAFF
TRBV20-1	NA	TRBJ2-5	few	TGCAGTGCTAGAGGGCGGGGACTTTTACAAGAGACCCAGTACTTC	CSARGRGLLQETQYF
TRBV29-1	NA	TRBJ1-2	few	TGCAGCGTTAAGGCAGGTTATGGCTACACCTTC	CSVKAGYGYTF
TRBV12-3/TRBV12-4	TRBD1	TRBJ2-7	few	TGTGCCAGCAGTGAAGGGACAGGGCCCCCCGGCTACGAGCAGTACTTC	CASSEGTGPPGYEQYF
TRBV10-3	TRBD2	TRBJ2-2	NA	TGTGCCATCAGTGCCGGGGGGGCCAACACCGGGGAGCTGTTTTTT	CAISAGGANTGELFF
TRBV5-1	TRBD1	TRBJ2-1	few	TGCGCCAGCAGCTTGGACCAGGGGGCCTACAATGAGCAGTTCTTC	CASSLDQGAYNEQFF
TRBV21-1	NA	TRBJ2-2	NA	TGTGCCAGCAGCAAAGCTAGGGGGGAGACTAGGACCGGGGAGCTGTTTTTT	CASSKARGETRTGELFF
TRBV6-1	NA	TRBJ2-7	NA	TGTGCCAGCAGTGAAGACCAAGGCGCCTCCTACGAGCAGTACTTC	CASSEDQGASYEQYF
TRBV4-1	NA	TRBJ2-2	NA	TGCGCCAGCAGCCAACTTGGTGCGAACACCGGGGAGCTGTTTTTT	CASSQLGANTGELFF
TRBV11-1	NA	TRBJ2-5	NA	TGTGCCAGCAGCAGACGCAGGGAAACAAAGACCCAGTACTTC	CASSRRRETKTQYF
TRBV12-3/TRBV12-4	TRBD2	TRBJ2-3	few	TGTGCCAGCAGTTTGGTGCGGGGGGTGACCCACACAGATACGCAGTATTTT	CASSLVRGVTHTDTQYF
TRBV28	NA	TRBJ2-6	NA	TGTGCCTCCAGAAAGGGTTACTCCCCTGGGGCCAACGTCCTGACTTTC	CASRKGYSPGANVLTF
TRBV20-1	TRBD1	TRBJ2-7	few	TGCAGTGCTAGAGATTTATTGGGACAGGGGGTCTCCTTTTCCTACGAGCAGTACTTC	CSARDLLGQGVSFSYEQYF
TRBV27	TRBD1	TRBJ2-1	NA	TGTGCCAGCAGGGAGCTCTTGTCAGGGGGCTACAATGAGCAGTTCTTC	CASRELLSGGYNEQFF
TRBV7-8	TRBD1	TRBJ2-7	few	TGTGCCAGCAGCTTATCCGGACAGGGGTACTCCTACGAGCAGTACTTC	CASSLSGQGYSYEQYF
TRBV6-1	TRBD2	TRBJ2-3	NA	TGTGCCAGCGGGGTACTAGCGGGGGGGCTCGCAGATACGCAGTATTTT	CASGVLAGGLADTQYF
TRBV29-1	TRBD1	TRBJ2-2	few	TGCAGCGTTGCTGGGACAGGGGAGGGTACCGGGGAGCTGTTTTTT	CSVAGTGEGTGELFF
TRBV27	NA	TRBJ2-7	few	TGTGCCAGCAGTTTTTCCCTAGGGGACCACGAGCAGTACTTC	CASSFSLGDHEQYF
TRBV12-3/TRBV12-4	NA	TRBJ2-3	many	TGTGCCAGCAGTTTAGCCCACACAGATACGCAGTATTTT	CASSLAHTDTQYF
TRBV12-3/TRBV12-4	NA	TRBJ2-5	NA	TGTGCCAGCAGTTCGTATGTAGAGACCCAGCACTTC	CASSSYVETQHF
TRBV6-1	NA	TRBJ2-3	many	TGTGCCAGCAGCCCCACGGTGGGGCAGGGGGGAGATACGCAGTATTTT	CASSPTVGQGGDTQYF
TRBV12-3/TRBV12-4	NA	TRBJ2-6	NA	TGTGCCATCTGGGGCGGTGGGGCCAACGTCCTGACTTTC	CAIWGGGANVLTF
TRBV3-1	TRBD2	TRBJ2-7	few	TGTGCCAGCAGCCATCGGACTAGCAGTTACGAGCAGTACTTC	CASSHRTSSYEQYF
TRBV30	NA	TRBJ2-5	few	TGTGCCTGGAGTGGGCTTAGGGAGACCCAGTACTTC	CAWSGLRETQYF
TRBV7-9	NA	TRBJ2-1	NA	TGTGCCAGCAGCCGATGGCAAGATGAGCAGTTCTTC	CASSRWQDEQFF
TRBV6-1	NA	TRBJ1-5	few	TGTGCCAGCAGTGGTAGGGGACAGCCCCAGCATTTT	CASSGRGQPQHF
TRBV12-3/TRBV12-4	TRBD1	TRBJ2-6	few	TGTGCCAGCAGTTCGGACAGGGGGTTCTTTGGGGCCAACGTCCTGACTTTC	CASSSDRGFFGANVLTF
TRBV27	NA	TRBJ2-6	NA	TGTGCCAGCAGTCTGAGATGGGGGATCCCTGGGGCCAACGTCCTGACTTTC	CASSLRWGIPGANVLTF
TRBV3-1	TRBD2	TRBJ2-7	NA	TGTGCCAGCAGCCAGGCTAGCGGGGGGGACACCTACGAGCAGTACTTC	CASSQASGGDTYEQYF
TRBV4-1	TRBD2	TRBJ2-1	NA	TGCGCCAGCAGCCAAACCCGGAGGGCTAGCGGACACAATGAGCAGTTCTTC	CASSQTRRASGHNEQFF
TRBV5-1	NA	TRBJ2-1	NA	TGCGCCAGCAGCTTGAGGCAGGGGCAGGACAATGAGCAGTTCTTC	CASSLRQGQDNEQFF
TRBV19	NA	TRBJ2-3	NA	TGTGCCAGTAGTATCGTTGGAGCCACAGATACGCAGTATTTT	CASSIVGATDTQYF
TRBV27	NA	TRBJ2-5	few	TGTGCCAGCAGTCCCACCCCGGGACGCTGGTACCAAGAGACCCAGTACTTC	CASSPTPGRWYQETQYF
TRBV7-9	TRBD1	TRBJ2-2	NA	TGTGCCAGCAGCTCTACAGGGGGCGAGGACGGGGAGCTGTTTTTT	CASSSTGGEDGELFF
TRBV11-2	NA	TRBJ2-7	NA	TGTGCCAGCAGCTTAGATAAGTCAGGGTTAGGGGCCTACGAGCAGTACTTC	CASSLDKSGLGAYEQYF